The present entry profiles one T cell receptor beta chain with its context. Its antigen is not known. The protocol was immunoSEQ multiplex PCR, while the TCRdb copy is restricted to in-frame clones and leaves out a portion. Of roughly 71,000 clones listed, 80% to 90% were seen once; the top ten hold around 1.6%. The CDR3 consists of 14 residues. V gave up 11 bases and J gave up 7 bases; unmatched junction bases: 13. Germline values: CDR1 MDHEN, CDR2 SYDVKM. The data were taken from a study of OX40 agonist ivuxolimab in advanced cancers. Whole-study findings and limits: At 0.1-3.0 mg/kg, partial responders had clonal expansion among the lowest observed. What antigens the expanded peripheral T cells recognized was never established.

Specimen: CD4+ or CD8+ T cells sorted from blood, collected in a trial of the OX40 agonist ivuxolimab. The chain is built from TRBV28 and TRBJ2-1, with 8 bases aligning to TRBD2. The source is an adult with an advanced solid tumor such as melanoma, head and neck, liver or kidney cancer. The CDR3 spells CAWGDSGKVNEQFF. Here the CDR3 DNA reads TGTGCCTGGGGGGATAGCGGGAAAGTAAATGAGCAGTTCTTC.